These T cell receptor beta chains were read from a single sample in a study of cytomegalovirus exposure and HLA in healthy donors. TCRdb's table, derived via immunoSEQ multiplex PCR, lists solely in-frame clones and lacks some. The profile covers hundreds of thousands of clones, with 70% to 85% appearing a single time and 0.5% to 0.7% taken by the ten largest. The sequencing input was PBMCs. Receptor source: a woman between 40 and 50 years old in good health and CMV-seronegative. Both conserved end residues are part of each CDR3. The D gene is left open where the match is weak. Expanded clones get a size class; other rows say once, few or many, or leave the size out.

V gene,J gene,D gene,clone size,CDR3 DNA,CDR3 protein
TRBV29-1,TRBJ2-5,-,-,TGCAGCGTTGATGCCACGGGTGGCAGCCAAGAGACCCAGTACTTC,CSVDATGGSQETQYF
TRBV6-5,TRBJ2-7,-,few,TGTGCCAGCATGGGGGCTTACCTAGGCGAATACGAGCAGTACTTC,CASMGAYLGEYEQYF
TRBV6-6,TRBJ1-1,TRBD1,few,TGTGCCAGCACCCGACAGGGGGCTATTAGCACTGAAGCTTTCTTT,CASTRQGAISTEAFF
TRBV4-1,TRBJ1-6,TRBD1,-,TGCGCCAGCAGCCAAAGGCAGGACAGGGCCTATAATTCACCCCTCCACTTT,CASSQRQDRAYNSPLHF
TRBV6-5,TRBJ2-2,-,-,TGTGCCAGCAGTTACTCAACACAGAACACCGGGGAGCTGTTTTTT,CASSYSTQNTGELFF
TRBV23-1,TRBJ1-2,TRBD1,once,TGCGCCAGCAGTTTTCCGGGACAGATTAACTATGGCTACACCTTC,CASSFPGQINYGYTF
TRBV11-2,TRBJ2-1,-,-,TGTGCCAGCAGCTTTATGACAGACAATGAGCAGTTCTTC,CASSFMTDNEQFF
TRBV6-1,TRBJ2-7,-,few,TGTGCCAGCAGTGAGCAGGAGGGGACCGAGCAGTACTTC,CASSEQEGTEQYF
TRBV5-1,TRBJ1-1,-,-,TGCGCCAGCAGCTTTACGCCAGGGGAGGGAAACACTGAAGCTTTCTTT,CASSFTPGEGNTEAFF
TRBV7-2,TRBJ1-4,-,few,TGTGCCAGCAGCTTAGCGCCAGGGAATGAAAAACTGTTTTTT,CASSLAPGNEKLFF